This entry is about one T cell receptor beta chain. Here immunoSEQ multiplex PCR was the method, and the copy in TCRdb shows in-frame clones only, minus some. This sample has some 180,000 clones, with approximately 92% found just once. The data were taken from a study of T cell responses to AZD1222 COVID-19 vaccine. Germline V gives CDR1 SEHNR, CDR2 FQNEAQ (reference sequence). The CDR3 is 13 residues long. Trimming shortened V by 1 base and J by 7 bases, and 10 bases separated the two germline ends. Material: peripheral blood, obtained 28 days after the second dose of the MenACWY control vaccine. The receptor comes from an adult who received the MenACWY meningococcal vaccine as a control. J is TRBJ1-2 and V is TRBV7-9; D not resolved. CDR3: CASSLEIGGGYTF. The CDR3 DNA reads TGTGCCAGCAGCTTAGAAATTGGCGGTGGCTACACCTTC.